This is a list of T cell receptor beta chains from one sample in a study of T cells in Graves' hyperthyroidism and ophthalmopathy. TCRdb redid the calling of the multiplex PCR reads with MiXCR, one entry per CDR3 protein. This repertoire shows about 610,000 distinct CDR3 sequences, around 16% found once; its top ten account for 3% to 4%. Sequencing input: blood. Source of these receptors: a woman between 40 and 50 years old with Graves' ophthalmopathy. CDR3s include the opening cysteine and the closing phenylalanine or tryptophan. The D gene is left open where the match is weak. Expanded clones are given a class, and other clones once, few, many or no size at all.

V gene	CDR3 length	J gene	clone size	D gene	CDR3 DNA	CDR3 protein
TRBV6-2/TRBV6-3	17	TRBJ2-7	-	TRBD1	TGTGCCAGCAGTACCACAGGGGAAGGCCTTACCAGCTACGAGCAGTACTTC	CASSTTGEGLTSYEQYF
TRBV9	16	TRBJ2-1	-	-	TGTGCCAGCAGCCCCCGCGAGGGCGGGATCGACAATGAGCAGTTCTTC	CASSPREGGIDNEQFF
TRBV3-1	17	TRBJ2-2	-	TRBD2	TGTGCCAGCAGCCAAGGCCTAGCGGGGGGGAACACCGGGGAGCTGTTTTTT	CASSQGLAGGNTGELFF
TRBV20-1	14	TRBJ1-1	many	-	TGCAGTGCTAGGTTAGGCGGCCCCCAAACTGAAGCTTTCTTT	CSARLGGPQTEAFF
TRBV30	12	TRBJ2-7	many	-	TGTGCCTGGAGTGTTCGGCCTTACGAGCAGTACTTC	CAWSVRPYEQYF
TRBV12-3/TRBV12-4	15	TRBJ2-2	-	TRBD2	TGTGCCAGCAGTCTAGCGGGAGGGGTGGCCGGGGAGCTGTTTTTT	CASSLAGGVAGELFF
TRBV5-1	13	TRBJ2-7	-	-	TGCGCCAGCAGCTTGGTTGGCTCCTCCGAGCAGTACTTC	CASSLVGSSEQYF
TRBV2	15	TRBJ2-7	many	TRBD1	TGTGCCAGCAGTGAGTGGAACAGGGGCACCTACGAGCAGTACTTC	CASSEWNRGTYEQYF
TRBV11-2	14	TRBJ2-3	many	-	TGTGCCAGCAGCTTAGGACAGGCCACAGATACGCAGTATTTT	CASSLGQATDTQYF
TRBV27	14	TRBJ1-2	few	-	TGTGCCAGCAGTTTTAACAGGCGCCCCTATGGCTACACCTTC	CASSFNRRPYGYTF
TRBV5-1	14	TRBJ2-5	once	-	TGCGCCAGCAGCTTGGGAACGATAAAAGAGACCCAGTACTTC	CASSLGTIKETQYF
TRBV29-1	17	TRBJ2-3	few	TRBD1	TGCAGCGTTGGCGTTGGGGTGACAGGGGGCTCGGGAGATACGCAGTATTTT	CSVGVGVTGGSGDTQYF
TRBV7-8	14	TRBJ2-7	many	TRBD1	TGTGCCAGCAGCTCAGGGGACAGTAAATACGAGCAGTACTTC	CASSSGDSKYEQYF
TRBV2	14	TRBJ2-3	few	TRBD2	TGTGCCAGCAAGACTAGCGGAAACACAGATACGCAGTATTTT	CASKTSGNTDTQYF
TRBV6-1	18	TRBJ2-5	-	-	TGTGCCAGCAGTCTACGGGGCACAGGGAGAGGGCCAAAAGAGACCCAGTACTTC	CASSLRGTGRGPKETQYF